This TCR beta chain originates from a study of T cell responses to AZD1222 COVID-19 vaccine. Study-level results: Following two doses of AZD1222, Spike-specific TCR breadth and depth rose. In a largely white British group with more females than males, clonal diversity was possibly underestimated.

The V gene end was trimmed by 1 base and the J gene end by 10 bases; junction bases not matched to a gene: 6. The germline CDR1 and CDR2 sequences are MDHEN and SYDVKM. The length of the CDR3 is 14 residues. Sequencing used immunoSEQ multiplex PCR; TCRdb keeps in-frame clones, though not all of them. Here the sample spans under 150,000 clones, around 83% being singletons. Notes on this clone: Its antigen is undetermined.

Sequences were derived from peripheral blood, sampled 28 days after the second AZD1222 dose. The TCR sequence derives from an adult who received the AZD1222 COVID-19 vaccine. The chain has TRBV28 and TRBJ1-4, with 7 bases identical to TRBD1. The chain's CDR3 is CASSLSPGGGKLFF. In DNA, the CDR3 is TGTGCCAGCAGTTTATCCCCAGGGGGAGGAAAACTGTTTTTT.